These 19 T cell receptor beta chains were sequenced from one sample in a study of control samples from healthy donors and cancer patients. The assay was immunoSEQ multiplex PCR, and TCRdb's table has in-frame clones only and misses some. The sample includes 150,000 to 200,000 clones, about 93% seen only once; the top ten take about 0.73%. Sample: blood. The receptors shown here come from a woman aged 25 to 39 in good health.

The gene calls are TRBV18 and TRBJ2-4; 8 nucleotides align to TRBD1. The CDR3 has 14 amino acids. With 5 bases clipped from V and 4 bases from J, the junction kept 4 bases outside the gene matches. CDR1 is KGHSH and CDR2 is LQKENI in the germline V gene. DNA of the CDR3: TGTGCCAGCTCAGTCAGGGACAGGAAAAACATTCAGTACTTC. Its translation is CASSVRDRKNIQYF.

In DNA form, the CDR3 reads TGTGCCAGCAGCTTAGCATCGCTAGGGGGCTACACCTTC. Protein sequence: CASSLASLGGYTF. The gene calls are TRBV7-8 and TRBJ1-2; no definite D call. V was pared by 0 bases and J by 8 bases, with 10 bases between. The germline CDR1 and CDR2 sequences are SGHVS and FQNEAQ. This CDR3 comprises 13 residues.

The chain recombines TRBV5-6 with TRBJ2-7, with 8 bases aligning to TRBD2. This CDR3 region has 17 residues. The ends lost 0 bases at V and 2 bases at J; junction bases unmatched: 10. The germline V gene encodes CDR1 SGHDT and CDR2 YYEEEE. The CDR3 region has the DNA TGTGCCAGCAGCTTGGCCGTCGTAGCGGGAAACACCTACGAGCAGTACTTC. Translated, it gives CASSLAVVAGNTYEQYF.

The chain recombines TRBV7-6 with TRBJ2-2, with 12 bases lining up with TRBD2. The CDR3 runs to 19 residues. Germline V gives CDR1 SGHVS, CDR2 FNYEAQ. V lost 0 bases and J lost 5; bases outside the gene matches: 10. The CDR3 DNA follows: TGTGCCAGCAGCTTAGCCCTGACTAGCGGGAGCCTCCCTACCGGGGAGCTGTTTTTT. Translation gives CASSLALTSGSLPTGELFF. The entire variable domain, with the rest obtained from reference TRBV7-6 and TRBJ2-2, is as follows: GAGVSQSPRYKVTKRGQDVALRCDPISGHVSLYWYRQALGQGPEFLTYFNYEAQQDKSGLPNDRFSAERPEGSISTLTIQRTEQRDSAMYRCASSLALTSGSLPTGELFFGEGSRLTVL.

This clone was recorded only once. This chain joins TRBV9 and TRBJ1-2, with no clear D. Trimming stripped 3 bases from V and 0 bases from J, with 9 bases between. The CDR3 has 14 residues. CDR1 and CDR2 from the germline V gene are SGDLS and YYNGEE. The CDR3 DNA is TGTGCCAGCAGCGCACAAAACTCTAACTATGGCTACACCTTC. The encoded protein is CASSAQNSNYGYTF. Full variable domain (missing parts from reference TRBV9 and TRBJ1-2): DSGVTQTPKHLITATGQRVTLRCSPRSGDLSVYWYQQSLDQGLQFLIQYYNGEERAKGNILERFSAQQFPDLHSELNLSSLELGDSALYFCASSAQNSNYGYTFGSGTRLTVV.

The rearrangement uses TRBV30 and TRBJ1-1, with D unresolved. V gave up 1 base and J gave up 3 bases, with 9 bases separating them. The CDR3 length is 13 residues. Germline V lookup: CDR1 GTSNPN, CDR2 SVGIG (reference sequence). CDR3 protein: CAWSDSGYTEAFF. The CDR3 nucleotides read TGTGCCTGGAGTGATTCAGGCTACACTGAAGCTTTCTTT.

This chain joins TRBV6-5 and TRBJ1-2, with a possible D match to TRBD1 (5 bases). CDR3 length: 14 residues. Deletions cut 2 bases from V and 7 bases from J, with 14 bases between. Per the germline V gene, CDR1 is MNHEY and CDR2 is SVGAGI. CDR3 nucleotide sequence: TGTGCCAGCAGTTACACCTCAGTCGGGACTGGCTACACCTTC. Its translation is CASSYTSVGTGYTF.

The rearrangement uses TRBV27 and TRBJ2-1; D unclear. The V end lost 4 bases, the J end lost 4 bases, and 5 bases lay between the germline ends. Germline lookup yields CDR1 MNHEY and CDR2 SMNVEV (reference sequence). The CDR3 contains 12 residues. CDR3 bases: TGTGCCAGCAGTTCCCCATACAATGAGCAGTTCTTC. Amino acid sequence: CASSSPYNEQFF.

In DNA form, the CDR3 reads TGTGCCAGCAGTGTTCATCCGAACACTGAAGCTTTCTTT. Protein sequence: CASSVHPNTEAFF. The V call is TRBV28, the J call TRBJ1-1; no clear D gene. V was trimmed by 5 bases and J by 1 base, leaving 8 bases between them. The length of the CDR3 is 13 residues. The V gene's germline CDR1 is MDHEN and CDR2 SYDVKM.

This chain links TRBV7-6 with TRBJ2-1; D perhaps matches TRBD2 (6 bases). V lost 5 bases and J 10 bases, leaving 9 bases between the germline ends. CDR1 and CDR2 (germline): SGHVS, FNYEAQ. The CDR3 sequence is 11 residues long. CDR3: CASSGGIEQFF. The CDR3 region has the DNA TGTGCCAGCAGCGGCGGGATCGAGCAGTTCTTC. The whole variable domain, remainder taken from reference TRBV7-6 and TRBJ2-1, is GAGVSQSPRYKVTKRGQDVALRCDPISGHVSLYWYRQALGQGPEFLTYFNYEAQQDKSGLPNDRFSAERPEGSISTLTIQRTEQRDSAMYRCASSGGIEQFFGPGTRLTVL.

Remarks on this clone: Other nucleotide sequences in the sample specify the same CDR3. The chain uses TRBV24-1 and TRBJ1-1; D gene unclear. V gave up 5 bases and J gave up 1 base, with 4 bases separating them. The CDR3 has 12 residues. CDR1 and CDR2 from the germline V gene are KGHDR and SFDVKD. CDR3 in DNA: TGTGCCACCAGTGGTCGGAACACTGAAGCTTTCTTT. Amino acid sequence: CATSGRNTEAFF.

The gene calls are TRBV28 and TRBJ1-5, with D possibly TRBD1 on 5 matching bases. The V and J ends lost 3 bases and 8 bases respectively, with 5 bases between them. Per germline, CDR1 MDHEN and CDR2 SYDVKM. This CDR3 has 11 residues. Here the CDR3 reads CASSLGEPQHF. CDR3 bases: TGTGCCAGCAGTTTGGGGGAGCCCCAGCATTTT.

The V call is TRBV3-1 (or the pseudogene TRBV3-2), the J call TRBJ2-5; D might be TRBD1 or TRBD2, each matching 5 bases. The germline CDR1 and CDR2 sequences are LGHDT and YNNKEL (reference sequence). The length of the CDR3 is 12 residues. The ends were cut back, 4 bases at V and 5 bases at J, with 8 bases in the middle. The CDR3 loop reads CASSPWGETQYF. CDR3 in DNA: TGTGCCAGCAGCCCCTGGGGGGAGACCCAGTACTTC.

The CDR3 bases are TGTGCCAGCAGCGGATACAGGGACTACAATGAGCAGTTCTTC. Its translation: CASSGYRDYNEQFF. The chain has TRBV13 and TRBJ2-1; possible D gene TRBD1, 6 bases. Germline loops: CDR1 PRHDT, CDR2 FYEKMQ (reference sequence). CDR3 length equals 14 residues. V was shortened by 5 bases and J by 3 bases, with 11 bases between the two germline ends. The variable domain in full, with the rest retrieved from reference TRBV13 and TRBJ2-1, is AAGVIQSPRHLIKEKRETATLKCYPIPRHDTVYWYQQGPGQDPQFLISFYEKMQSDKGSIPDRFSAQQFSDYHSELNMSSLELGDSALYFCASSGYRDYNEQFFGPGTRLTVL.

The V gene is TRBV5-1, the J gene TRBJ2-3; perhaps TRBD1 as D (6 bases). The length of the CDR3 is 15 residues. V lost 0 bases to trimming and J lost 8 bases, with 16 bases between them. Germline CDR1 reads SGHRS; CDR2 reads YFSETQ. The CDR3 here is CASSLEGSGVGTQYF. CDR3 sequence (DNA): TGCGCCAGCAGCTTGGAGGGCTCAGGGGTCGGTACGCAGTATTTT.

This chain connects TRBV2 to TRBJ1-1; 7 bases align to TRBD1. Per germline, CDR1 SNHLY and CDR2 FYNNEI. The CDR3 consists of 16 residues. The V segment lost 7 bases and the J segment 0 bases; nucleotides outside the gene matches: 11. The CDR3, as DNA: TGTGCCAGCACCAGGGACAGTTTAGGGGTGAACACTGAAGCTTTCTTT. This translates into CASTRDSLGVNTEAFF. Full variable domain (outside the CDR3, taken from reference TRBV2 and TRBJ1-1): EPEVTQTPSHQVTQMGQEVILRCVPISNHLYFYWYRQILGQKVEFLVSFYNNEISEKSEIFDDQFSVERPDGSNFTLKIRSTKLEDSAMYFCASTRDSLGVNTEAFFGQGTRLTVV.

V is TRBV18 and J is TRBJ2-2; TRBD1 agrees at 7 bases. Germline lookup yields CDR1 KGHSH and CDR2 LQKENI. The V segment lost 1 base and the J segment 1 base; nucleotides outside the gene matches: 0. CDR3 length equals 15 residues. DNA for the CDR3: TGTGCCAGCTCACCACGGACAGGGAACACCGGGGAGCTGTTTTTT. It is translated as CASSPRTGNTGELFF. Using reference TRBV18 and TRBJ2-2 for the parts outside the CDR3, the full variable domain is NAGVMQNPRHLVRRRGQEARLRCSPMKGHSHVYWYRQLPEEGLKFMVYLQKENIIDESGMPKERFSAEFPKEGPSILRIQQVVRGDSAAYFCASSPRTGNTGELFFGEGSRLTVL.

This sequence joins TRBV18 and TRBJ2-5, with D uncertain. The V end lost 6 bases, the J end lost 0 bases, and 5 bases lay between the germline ends. Germline CDR1 reads KGHSH; CDR2 reads LQKENI. CDR3 length equals 12 residues. The CDR3 sequence: CASSPYQETQYF. The DNA for the CDR3 is TGTGCCAGCTCTCCGTACCAAGAGACCCAGTACTTC.

The chain combines TRBV30 with TRBJ2-1; D is unresolved. The CDR3 is 13 amino acids. V was clipped by 2 bases and J by 0 bases, with 5 bases between them. Germline values: CDR1 GTSNPN, CDR2 SVGIG (reference sequence). In nucleotides, the CDR3 is TGTGCCTGGAGTTTCAGCTCCTACAATGAGCAGTTCTTC. This translates into CAWSFSSYNEQFF.